Listed below are T cell receptor beta chains from one sample, sequenced in a study of CXCR3-negative and CXCR3-positive naive CD8 T cells. TCRdb reworked the 5' RACE reads into one entry per CDR3 protein, no DNA. The table counts roughly 80,000 distinct CDR3 sequences; 0.55% to 0.8% lies in the top ten. The sample consisted of naive CXCR3+ CD8+ T cells from blood. These receptors originate from a human donor in good health. Some clones in this sample may be carry-over from other donors' samples. CDR3s include the opening cysteine and the closing phenylalanine or tryptophan.

V	J	CDR3
TRBV5-5	TRBJ1-6	CASSFRDRGSGNSPLHF
TRBV29-1	TRBJ2-2	CSVAGGGQPNTGELFF
TRBV7-8	TRBJ2-7	CASSYRTSSYEQYF
TRBV3-1	TRBJ2-3	CASSQDRLAGIPNTDTQYF
TRBV14	TRBJ2-1	CASSQGLARVNEQFF
TRBV12-3/TRBV12-4	TRBJ2-1	CASSTRIWEQFF
TRBV28	TRBJ2-1	CASGPYSGTLIRNEHFF
TRBV30	TRBJ2-7	CAWSNRRVGYEQYF
TRBV19	TRBJ2-7	CASSFRGQDYEQYF
TRBV29-1	TRBJ2-5	CSVGLEETQYF
TRBV6-5	TRBJ2-2	CASSYRGTGELFF
TRBV5-1	TRBJ2-5	CASSLDWRAPQETQYF
TRBV18	TRBJ2-1	CASNRDGYNEQFF
TRBV5-6	TRBJ1-1	CASSSEGWDTEAFF
TRBV6-4	TRBJ1-5	CASSPGGKQPQHF